The clone carrying this TCR beta chain was observed a handful of times. Its antigen is currently unknown. Time point described: newly diagnosed GD, antithyroid drugs for less than 3 months. RNA extracted from PBMCs served as the sequencing template. Construction of the TCR beta libraries employed iRepertoire HTBI primers in conjunction with Arm-PCR of CDR3 regions. How the authors handled the data: Samples revealed about 63 TRBV and roughly 15 TRBJ segments. TCRdb independently ran MiXCR on the multiplex PCR reads; one entry per CDR3 protein. The V and J calls, along with clone size, are taken from TCRdb and not from the paper's own processing. The sample carries approximately 470,000 distinct CDR3 sequences, 16% recorded once. Germline V gene data show CDR1 as MDHEN and CDR2 as SYDVKM. The CDR3 sequence is 12 residues long. V gave up 5 bases and J gave up 5 bases, with 10 bases separating them. This sample was taken from a study of regulatory T cells in long-lasting Graves disease. Study-wide findings and caveats: Persistent patients shared about 3,000 public clonotypes among themselves. Newly diagnosed patients shared fewer, at under 1,000.

In addition, the sample was reused for a study of T cells in Graves' hyperthyroidism and ophthalmopathy. From that second work: First-round RT-PCR with HTBI primers amplified the TCR CDR3 region.

The clonotype comes from a man aged 40-55 years with Graves disease. This chain connects TRBV28 to TRBJ2-7; D may be TRBD1 (6 bases). Material: peripheral blood mononuclear cells (PBMCs), obtained at new diagnosis, from a patient treated with antithyroid drugs. The CDR3: CASSPYRDEQYF. The CDR3 DNA sequence: TGTGCCAGCAGTCCATACAGGGACGAGCAGTACTTC.